This T cell receptor (beta chain) emerged from a study of beta chain features in type 1 diabetes. CDR3 length: 13 residues. The ends were cut back, 0 bases at V and 6 bases at J, with 7 bases in the middle. Germline CDR1 is LNHNV and CDR2 is YYDKDF (reference sequence). Every isolated RNA sample was fully reverse transcribed, so sequencing captured expressed TCRB transcripts. This table comes from immunoSEQ multiplex PCR, and its TCRdb copy is limited to in-frame clones, with some not included. The sample contains about 290,000 clones, about 8.5% of which appear only once. The V and J genes are TRBV15 and TRBJ2-3; the D gene could be TRBD1 or TRBD2 (5 bases each). The specimen was central memory CD4+ T cells from blood. This receptor was taken from a woman younger than 30 in good health. The CDR3 coding sequence is TGTGCCACCAGCAGAGAACGGGACGATACGCAGTATTTT. Encoded protein: CATSRERDDTQYF.